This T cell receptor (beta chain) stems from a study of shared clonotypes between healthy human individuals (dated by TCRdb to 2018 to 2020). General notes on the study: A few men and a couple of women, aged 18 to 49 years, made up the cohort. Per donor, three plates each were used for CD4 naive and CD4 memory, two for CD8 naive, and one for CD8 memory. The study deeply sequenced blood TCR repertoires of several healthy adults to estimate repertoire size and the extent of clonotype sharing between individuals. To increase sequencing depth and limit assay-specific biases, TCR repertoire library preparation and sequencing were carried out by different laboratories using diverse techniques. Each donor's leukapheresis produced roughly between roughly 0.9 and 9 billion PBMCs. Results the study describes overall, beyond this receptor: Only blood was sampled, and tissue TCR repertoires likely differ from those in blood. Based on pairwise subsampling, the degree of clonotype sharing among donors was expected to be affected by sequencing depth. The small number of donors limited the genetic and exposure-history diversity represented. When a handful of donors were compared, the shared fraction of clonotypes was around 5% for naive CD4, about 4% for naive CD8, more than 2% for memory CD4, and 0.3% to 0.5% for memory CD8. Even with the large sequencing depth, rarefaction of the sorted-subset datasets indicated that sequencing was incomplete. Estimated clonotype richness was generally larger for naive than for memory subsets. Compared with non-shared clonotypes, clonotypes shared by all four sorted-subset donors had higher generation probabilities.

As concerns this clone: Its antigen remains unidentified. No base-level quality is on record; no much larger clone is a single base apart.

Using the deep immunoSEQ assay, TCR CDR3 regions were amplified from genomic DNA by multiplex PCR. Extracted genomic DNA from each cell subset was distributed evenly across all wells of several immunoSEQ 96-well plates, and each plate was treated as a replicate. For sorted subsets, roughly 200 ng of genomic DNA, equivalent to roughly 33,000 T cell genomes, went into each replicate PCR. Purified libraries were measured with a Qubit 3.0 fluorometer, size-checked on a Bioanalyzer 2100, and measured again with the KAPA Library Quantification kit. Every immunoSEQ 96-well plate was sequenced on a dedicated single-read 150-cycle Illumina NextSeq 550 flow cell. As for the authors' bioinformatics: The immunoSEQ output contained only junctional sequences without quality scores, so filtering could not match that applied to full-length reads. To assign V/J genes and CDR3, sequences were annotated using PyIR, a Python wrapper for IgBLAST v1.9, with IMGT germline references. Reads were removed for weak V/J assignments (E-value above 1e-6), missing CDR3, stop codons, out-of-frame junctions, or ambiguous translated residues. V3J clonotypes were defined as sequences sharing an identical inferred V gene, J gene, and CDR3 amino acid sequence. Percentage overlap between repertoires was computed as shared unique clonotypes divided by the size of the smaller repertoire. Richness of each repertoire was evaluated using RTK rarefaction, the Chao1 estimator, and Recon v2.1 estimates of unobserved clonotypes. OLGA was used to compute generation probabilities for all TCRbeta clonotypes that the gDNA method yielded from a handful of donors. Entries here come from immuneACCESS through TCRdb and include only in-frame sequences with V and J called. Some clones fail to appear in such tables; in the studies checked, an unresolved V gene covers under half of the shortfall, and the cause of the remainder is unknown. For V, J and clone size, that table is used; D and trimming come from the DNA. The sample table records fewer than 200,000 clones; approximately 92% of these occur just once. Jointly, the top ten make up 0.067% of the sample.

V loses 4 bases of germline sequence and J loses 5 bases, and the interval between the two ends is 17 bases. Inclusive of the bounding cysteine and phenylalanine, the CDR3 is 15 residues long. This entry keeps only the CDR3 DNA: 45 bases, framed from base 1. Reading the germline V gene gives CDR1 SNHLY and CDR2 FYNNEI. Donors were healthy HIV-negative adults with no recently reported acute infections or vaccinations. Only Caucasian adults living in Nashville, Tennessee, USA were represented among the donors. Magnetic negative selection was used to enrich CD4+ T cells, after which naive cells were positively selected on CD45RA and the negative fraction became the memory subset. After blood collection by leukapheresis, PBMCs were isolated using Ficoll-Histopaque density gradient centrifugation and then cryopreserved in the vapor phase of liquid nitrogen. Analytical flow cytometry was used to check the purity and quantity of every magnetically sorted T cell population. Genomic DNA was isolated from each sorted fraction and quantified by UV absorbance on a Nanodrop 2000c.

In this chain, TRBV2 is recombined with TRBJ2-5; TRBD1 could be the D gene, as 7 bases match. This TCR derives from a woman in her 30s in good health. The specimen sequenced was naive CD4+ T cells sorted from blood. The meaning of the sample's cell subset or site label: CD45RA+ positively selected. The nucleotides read TGTGCCAGCAGTGTGGAGGGGGCGTTTGAGGAGACCCAGTACTTC. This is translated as CASSVEGAFEETQYF.